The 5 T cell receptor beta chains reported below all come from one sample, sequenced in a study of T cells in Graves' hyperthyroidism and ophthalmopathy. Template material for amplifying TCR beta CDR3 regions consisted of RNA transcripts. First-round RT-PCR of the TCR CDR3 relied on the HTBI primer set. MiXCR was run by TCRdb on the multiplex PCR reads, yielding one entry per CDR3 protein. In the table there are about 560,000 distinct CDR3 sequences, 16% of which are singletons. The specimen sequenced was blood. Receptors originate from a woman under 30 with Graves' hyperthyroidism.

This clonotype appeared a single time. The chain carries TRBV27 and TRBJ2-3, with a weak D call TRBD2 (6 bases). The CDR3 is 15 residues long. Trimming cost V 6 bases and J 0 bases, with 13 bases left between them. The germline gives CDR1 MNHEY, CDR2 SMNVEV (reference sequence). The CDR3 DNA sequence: TGTGCCAGCAGCAGCCCTGGGGGGAGCACAGATACGCAGTATTTT. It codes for CASSSPGGSTDTQYF.

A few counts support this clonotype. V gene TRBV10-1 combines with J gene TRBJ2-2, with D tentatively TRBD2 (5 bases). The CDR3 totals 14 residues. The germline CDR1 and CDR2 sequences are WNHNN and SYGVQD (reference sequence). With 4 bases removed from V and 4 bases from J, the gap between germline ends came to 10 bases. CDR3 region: CASSGLAFTGELFF. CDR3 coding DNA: TGCGCCAGCAGTGGCCTAGCTTTCACCGGGGAGCTGTTTTTT.

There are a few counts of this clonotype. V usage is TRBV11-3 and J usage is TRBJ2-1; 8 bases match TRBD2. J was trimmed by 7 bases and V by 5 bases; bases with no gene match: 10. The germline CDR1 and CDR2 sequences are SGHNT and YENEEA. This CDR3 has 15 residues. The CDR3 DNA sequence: TGTGCCAGCAGCAAAGACGGGGGGGCCCCGAATGAGCAGTTCTTC. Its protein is CASSKDGGAPNEQFF.

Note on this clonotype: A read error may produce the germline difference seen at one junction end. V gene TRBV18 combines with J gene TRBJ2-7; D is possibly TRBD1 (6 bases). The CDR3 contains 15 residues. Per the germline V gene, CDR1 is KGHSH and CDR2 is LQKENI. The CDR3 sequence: CASSPGQTSSYERYF. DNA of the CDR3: TGTGCCAGCTCGCCAGGACAGACGAGCTCCTACGAGCGGTACTTC. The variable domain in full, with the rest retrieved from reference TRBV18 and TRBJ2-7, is NAGVMQNPRHLVRRRGQEARLRCSPMKGHSHVYWYRQLPEEGLKFMVYLQKENIIDESGMPKERFSAEFPKEGPSILRIQQVVRGDSAAYFCASSPGQTSSYERYFGPGTRLTVT.

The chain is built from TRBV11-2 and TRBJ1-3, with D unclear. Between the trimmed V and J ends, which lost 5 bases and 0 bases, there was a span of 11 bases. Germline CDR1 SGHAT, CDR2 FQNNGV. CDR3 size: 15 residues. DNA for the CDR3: TGTGCCAGCAGCCCCTTTTGGTACTCTGGAAACACCATATATTTT. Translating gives CASSPFWYSGNTIYF.